This T cell receptor beta chain was sequenced during a study of CDR3 diversity in severe acne. This clonotype was recorded many times. V trimming: 5 bases; J trimming: 3 bases; junction bases outside the gene matches: 3. This CDR3 has 15 residues. Germline lookup yields CDR1 SGHNT and CDR2 YENEEA. Each CDR3 protein is one row after TCRdb ran MiXCR on the PCR reads. The repertoire holds around 100,000 distinct CDR3 sequences, with around 53% as singletons. The sample was blood. This sequence was found in a male donor with acne. The genes are TRBV11-3 and TRBJ2-3; 12 bases are a match to TRBD2. CDR3 loop: CASSRGLAGTDTQYF. CDR3 nucleotide sequence: TGTGCCAGCAGCCGGGGACTAGCGGGTACAGATACGCAGTATTTT.